This T cell receptor beta chain was sequenced during a study of identical twins. Trimming shortened V by 3 bases and J by 0 bases, and 9 bases separated the two germline ends. There are 14 residues in the CDR3. The germline gives CDR1 MNHEY, CDR2 SMNVEV (reference sequence). TCRdb recomputed calls from the 5' RACE reads with MiXCR, one row per CDR3 protein. The sample holds 600,000 to 700,000 distinct CDR3 sequences, approximately 22% seen once. These sequences were also reported in another study, on T cells expressing NK-cell markers. In that study: It was sorted CD3+CD56-NKG2C+, CD3+CD56+NKG2C- and CD3+CD56+NKG2C+ T cells that provided the TCR beta repertoires. In a handful of donors, dominant clonotypes made up about 25-60.1% of CD3+CD56-NKG2C+ cells.

This sequence was found in a woman under 30 in good health. This chain links TRBV27 with TRBJ2-7; no clear D. Sample: PBMCs. CDR3 region: CASSLGSNSYEQYF. The CDR3 DNA is TGTGCCAGCAGTTTGGGCAGTAACTCCTACGAGCAGTACTTC.